The 28 T cell receptor beta chains below come from one sample, sequenced in a study of blood T cell repertoires in COVID-19. Method: immunoSEQ multiplex PCR; TCRdb's copy keeps in-frame clones and lacks some. This table has approximately 170,000 clones, 65% to 85% appearing once. Sequenced sample: peripheral blood. The receptors derive from a man aged 60 to 75 with active or convalescent COVID-19.

The rearrangement links TRBV6-6 to TRBJ2-7, with TRBD1 matching 9 bases. Trimming removed 6 bases from V and 3 bases from J; junction bases left unmatched: 9. Germline V lookup: CDR1 MNHNY, CDR2 SVGAGI (reference sequence). The CDR3 spans 15 residues. CDR3: CASSKQGALIYEQYF. CDR3 in DNA: TGTGCCAGCAGCAAACAGGGGGCACTGATCTACGAGCAGTACTTC.

The rearrangement uses TRBV20-1 and TRBJ2-5; 9 bases line up with TRBD2. In germline, CDR1 is DFQATT, CDR2 SNEGSKA (reference sequence). Losses at the gene ends were 3 bases for V and 5 bases for J; bases not matched to a gene: 13. This CDR3 is built from 16 residues. The CDR3 sequence: CSASYLAGQNRETQYF. The CDR3 DNA reads as TGCAGTGCTAGTTATCTAGCGGGACAAAATCGGGAGACCCAGTACTTC.

The chain carries TRBV11-1 and TRBJ2-1; D might be TRBD1 (6 bases). The CDR3 runs to 16 residues. Germline loops: CDR1 SGHAT, CDR2 FQDESV (reference sequence). V lost 5 bases to trimming and J lost 1 base, with 15 bases between them. The CDR3 nucleotides are TGTGCCAGCAGCCCCCAGACAGGATGGTCCTACAATGAGCAGTTCTTC. As protein: CASSPQTGWSYNEQFF.

The chain is built from TRBV4-1 and TRBJ2-1, with 9 bases that match TRBD1. Per germline, CDR1 MGHRA and CDR2 YSYEKL. This CDR3 comprises 17 residues. The trim removed 4 bases at V and 3 bases at J, leaving 10 bases unmatched. The CDR3 DNA follows: TGCGCCAGCAGCCGGGACAGGGATCGCCGCATCTACAATGAGCAGTTCTTC. It yields the protein CASSRDRDRRIYNEQFF.

The chain links TRBV5-1 to TRBJ2-7, with D possibly being TRBD2 (5 bases). The CDR3 is made up of 14 amino acids. The germline gives CDR1 SGHRS, CDR2 YFSETQ. Trimming took off 4 bases at V and 3 bases at J, with 14 bases between the two ends. The CDR3, as DNA: TGCGCCAGCAGCCCACCCTCCGGGGTCTACGAGCAGTACTTC. Amino acids: CASSPPSGVYEQYF. Based on the CDR3 plus reference TRBV5-1 and TRBJ2-7, the full variable domain is KAGVTQTPRYLIKTRGQQVTLSCSPISGHRSVSWYQQTPGQGLQFLFEYFSETQRNKGNFPGRFSGRQFSNSRSEMNVSTLELGDSALYLCASSPPSGVYEQYFGPGTRLTVT.

The table lists this clone with a count of one. The V and J genes are TRBV2 and TRBJ1-1; the match to TRBD1 covers 7 bases. The germline V gene encodes CDR1 SNHLY and CDR2 FYNNEI. There are 13 residues in the CDR3. V lost 3 bases, J lost 14 bases, and 12 bases stayed unmatched. The CDR3 coding sequence is TGTGCCAGCAGTGACCTGGACAGGCCCTACCCCTTCTTT. Its translation: CASSDLDRPYPFF.

The gene calls are TRBV18 and TRBJ1-3; 9 positions match TRBD1. Trimming at V came to 1 base and at J to 1 base, leaving 11 bases not matched to a gene. Germline CDR1 reads KGHSH; CDR2 reads LQKENI. The CDR3 runs to 19 residues. The CDR3 bases are TGTGCCAGCTCACCACTAGGAAACTCGGGACAGGGATCTGGAAACACCATATATTTT. Amino acid sequence: CASSPLGNSGQGSGNTIYF.

The chain links TRBV14 to TRBJ2-1, with a possible D match to TRBD2 (5 bases). The CDR3 runs to 13 residues. Deletions cut 3 bases from V and 5 bases from J, with 8 bases between. Looked up from germline, CDR1 is SGHDN and CDR2 is FVKESK. The CDR3 protein is CASSHTGDNEQFF. Here the CDR3 DNA reads TGTGCCAGCAGCCACACCGGGGACAATGAGCAGTTCTTC. Full variable domain (remainder filled in from reference TRBV14 and TRBJ2-1): EAGVTQFPSHSVIEKGQTVTLRCDPISGHDNLYWYRRVMGKEIKFLLHFVKESKQDESGMPNNRFLAERTGGTYSTLKVQPAELEDSGVYFCASSHTGDNEQFFGPGTRLTVL.

The gene calls are TRBV29-1 and TRBJ2-3; 8 bases are a match to TRBD1. This CDR3 is 15 amino acids long. CDR1 and CDR2 from the germline V gene are SQVTM and ANQGSEA. Unmatched junction bases numbered 5, after V lost 1 base and J lost 2 bases. CDR3 DNA: TGCAGCGTTGAAGCCCGACAGGGGACCACAGATACGCAGTATTTT. The encoded protein is CSVEARQGTTDTQYF.

This clone was seen only a few times. The chain is built from TRBV5-1 and TRBJ1-6; no firm D call. The germline V gene has CDR1 SGHRS and CDR2 YFSETQ. Deletions cut 5 bases from V and 7 bases from J, with 13 bases between. This CDR3 has 14 amino acids. As DNA, the CDR3 is TGCGCCAGCAGACCGGGAGAAGGGAATTCACCCCTCCACTTT. Protein sequence: CASRPGEGNSPLHF.

The V call is TRBV19, the J call TRBJ2-5; D might be TRBD1 (5 bases). V was clipped by 3 bases and J by 5 bases, with 13 bases between them. The CDR3 runs 14 residues. Germline V lookup: CDR1 LNHDA, CDR2 SQIVND (reference sequence). CDR3 residues: CASSINRGRETQYF. The CDR3 bases are TGTGCCAGTAGTATTAATAGGGGTCGCGAGACCCAGTACTTC.

This clone has just a few counts. The rearrangement links TRBV19 to TRBJ1-5; 9 nucleotides line up with TRBD1. The germline V gene encodes CDR1 LNHDA and CDR2 SQIVND (reference sequence). The CDR3 extends over 15 amino acids. V lost 10 bases, J lost 1 base, and 8 bases stayed unmatched. The CDR3 DNA reads TGTGCCATCTCGGACAGGGGAGGAAGCAATCAGCCCCAGCATTTT. Translated: CAISDRGGSNQPQHF.

The V call is TRBV4-2, the J call TRBJ2-1; 11 bases line up with TRBD2. The V gene's germline CDR1 is LGHNA and CDR2 YNFKEQ. CDR3 length: 16 amino acids. V dropped 2 bases and J dropped 2; count of bases not matched to a gene: 2. As DNA, the CDR3 is TGTGCCAGCAGCCAACCTAGCGGGGGGCCCTACAATGAGCAGTTCTTC. Translation: CASSQPSGGPYNEQFF.

This rearrangement joins TRBV18 to TRBJ2-2; unclear D gene. The germline CDR1 and CDR2 sequences are KGHSH and LQKENI. V was cut by 1 base and J by 3 bases, with 3 bases left in between. The CDR3 covers 13 residues. CDR3 DNA: TGTGCCAGCTCACCACTAGACACCGGGGAGCTGTTTTTT. Residues: CASSPLDTGELFF.

This clone was seen a few times. The chain uses TRBV5-5 and TRBJ2-3; 10 nucleotides match TRBD2. Germline V CDR1 and CDR2: SGHKS, YYEKEE (reference sequence). With 4 bases clipped from V and 0 bases from J, the junction kept 11 bases outside the gene matches. CDR3 size: 18 residues. CDR3 DNA sequence: TGTGCCAGCAGCCATTCTGATACTAGCGGGGCTAGCACAGATACGCAGTATTTT. Amino acids: CASSHSDTSGASTDTQYF.

The gene calls are TRBV29-1 and TRBJ2-3, with D perhaps TRBD1 (7 bases). Germline loops: CDR1 SQVTM, CDR2 ANQGSEA. The CDR3 runs 13 residues. V dropped 7 bases and J dropped 3 bases, with 14 bases sitting between them. CDR3 loop: CSADQGGTDTQYF. CDR3 DNA: TGCAGCGCCGACCAGGGGGGAACAGATACGCAGTATTTT.

The V gene is TRBV29-1, the J gene TRBJ2-1; 7 bases line up with TRBD1. The trim removed 3 bases at V and 0 bases at J, leaving 8 bases unmatched. The germline CDR1 and CDR2 sequences are SQVTM and ANQGSEA. The CDR3 runs 16 residues. The CDR3 bases are TGCAGCGTTGAGGGCCGACAGGGACGCTCCTACAATGAGCAGTTCTTC. Protein sequence: CSVEGRQGRSYNEQFF.

J is TRBJ1-2 and V is TRBV6-5; 9 bases fit TRBD1. CDR1 is MNHEY, CDR2 SVGAGI, per germline. The junction had 8 bases not matched to a gene; V was cut back by 7 bases and J by 5 bases. The length of the CDR3 is 14 residues. The CDR3 sequence is CASKSPGQGYGYTF. The CDR3 DNA reads TGTGCCAGCAAAAGTCCGGGACAGGGATATGGCTACACCTTC.

V usage is TRBV9 and J usage is TRBJ2-1; the D gene is possibly TRBD2 (6 bases). Germline V gives CDR1 SGDLS, CDR2 YYNGEE. V lost 0 bases and J lost 0, with 10 bases in between. This CDR3 contains 16 residues. This chain's CDR3 is CASSVGVSGSYNEQFF. CDR3 bases: TGTGCCAGCAGCGTAGGAGTTAGCGGCTCCTACAATGAGCAGTTCTTC.

This clone was seen a single time. The same CDR3 is also encoded by other DNA sequences in this sample. J is TRBJ2-7 and V is TRBV12-3 or TRBV12-4, with 7 positions matching TRBD1. The J segment lost 4 bases and the V segment lost 6 bases, leaving 3 bases of the junction unmatched. This CDR3 is built from 12 residues. This CDR3 is CASSPGQYEQYF. Here the CDR3 DNA reads TGTGCCAGCAGCCCGGGACAGTACGAGCAGTACTTC.

V and J are TRBV5-1 and TRBJ1-1; D possibly corresponds to TRBD1 (6 bases). The CDR3 consists of 13 residues. V dropped 1 base and J dropped 11 bases, with 15 bases sitting between them. Looked up from germline, CDR1 is SGHRS and CDR2 is YFSETQ. CDR3 sequence reads: CASSLPGVGWAFF. The CDR3 DNA follows: TGCGCCAGCAGCTTGCCAGGGGTGGGGTGGGCTTTCTTT.

The genes are TRBV15 and TRBJ2-2; TRBD1 is a possible D gene (6 bases). The CDR3 is 17 residues long. CDR1 and CDR2 from the germline V gene are LNHNV and YYDKDF (reference sequence). V was shortened by 1 base and J by 4 bases, with 16 bases between the two germline ends. The CDR3 reads CATSRGDGQLLTGELFF. The DNA of the CDR3 is TGTGCCACCAGCAGAGGAGACGGACAGCTCCTCACCGGGGAGCTGTTTTTT. Full variable domain (outside the CDR3, taken from reference TRBV15 and TRBJ2-2): DAMVIQNPRYQVTQFGKPVTLSCSQTLNHNVMYWYQQKSSQAPKLLFHYYDKDFNNEADTPDNFQSRRPNTSFCFLDIRSPGLGDTAMYLCATSRGDGQLLTGELFFGEGSRLTVL.

This clone occurred a few times. The genes are TRBV5-1 and TRBJ2-1; TRBD2 is a possible D gene (6 bases). Trimming took off 4 bases at V and 0 bases at J, with 14 bases between the two ends. Germline V gives CDR1 SGHRS, CDR2 YFSETQ. The CDR3 sequence is 16 residues long. The CDR3 coding sequence is TGCGCCAGCAGCCCGGTTAGCGGATTCTCCTACAATGAGCAGTTCTTC. Encoded protein: CASSPVSGFSYNEQFF.

The chain has TRBV19 and TRBJ2-6; D is perhaps TRBD1 (6 bases). The V end lost 7 bases, the J end lost 0 bases, and 13 bases lay between the germline ends. This CDR3 spans 16 amino acids. Germline-derived CDR1 and CDR2 are LNHDA and SQIVND (reference sequence). Here the CDR3 reads CASTPTGLSGANVLTF. CDR3 DNA sequence: TGTGCCAGTACCCCGACAGGACTCTCTGGGGCCAACGTCCTGACTTTC.

This chain uses TRBV3-1 (or the pseudogene TRBV3-2) with TRBJ2-2; 10 nucleotides match TRBD2. This CDR3 has 16 residues. Losses at the gene ends were 3 bases for V and 4 bases for J; bases not matched to a gene: 5. Germline CDR1 reads LGHDT; CDR2 reads YNNKEL (reference sequence). The CDR3 loop is CASSQEGLAVTGELFF. Written as DNA, the CDR3 is TGTGCCAGCAGCCAGGAAGGACTAGCGGTCACCGGGGAGCTGTTTTTT.

CDR3 region: CASSEAPGDTEAFF. In DNA form, the CDR3 reads TGTGCCAGCAGTGAAGCGCCAGGGGACACTGAAGCTTTCTTT. V usage is TRBV2 and J usage is TRBJ1-1; D is perhaps TRBD1 (6 bases). Germline V gives CDR1 SNHLY, CDR2 FYNNEI. The V and J ends lost 0 bases and 3 bases respectively, with 8 bases between them. The CDR3 length is 14 residues.

Notes on this clone: The same CDR3 is also encoded by other DNA sequences in this sample. This chain connects TRBV29-1 to TRBJ2-5, with 7 bases matching TRBD1. The CDR3 spans 12 residues. The ends lost 7 bases at V and 5 bases at J; junction bases unmatched: 7. Germline CDR1 SQVTM, CDR2 ANQGSEA. The DNA of the CDR3 is TGCAGCGAACGACAGGGCGGGGAGACCCAGTACTTC. This codes for CSERQGGETQYF. Filled out from reference TRBV29-1 and TRBJ2-5, the complete variable domain reads SAVISQKPSRDICQRGTSLTIQCQVDSQVTMMFWYRQQPGQSLTLIATANQGSEATYESGFVIDKFPISRPNLTFSTLTVSNMSPEDSSIYLCSERQGGETQYFGPGTRLLVL.

The chain combines TRBV4-2 with TRBJ2-7, with TRBD2 matching 8 bases. V dropped 0 bases and J dropped 1; count of bases not matched to a gene: 5. The CDR3 consists of 16 residues. From germline, CDR1 is LGHNA and CDR2 YNFKEQ. CDR3 loop: CASSQDNGGGSYEQYF. In DNA form, the CDR3 reads TGTGCCAGCAGCCAAGATAACGGGGGGGGTTCCTACGAGCAGTACTTC.